This paragraph reports one T cell receptor (beta chain). Antigen specificity is unknown. Constant-segment primers served in 5'RACE that generated TCR alpha and TCR beta cDNA libraries bearing sample barcodes and UMIs. MiXCR was run by TCRdb on the 5' RACE reads, yielding one entry per CDR3 protein. This repertoire shows roughly 380,000 distinct CDR3 sequences, 25% to 30% found once; its top ten account for approximately 15%. V trimming: 6 bases; J trimming: 6 bases; junction bases outside the gene matches: 5. The CDR3 extends over 13 amino acids. The germline V gene has CDR1 MNHEY and CDR2 SVGEGT. This sample was included in a study of T-cell memory formation after mild COVID-19. Background on the study: Across donors, TCR clusters were largely donor specific. Study findings and constraints: A second wave expanding day 15 to 37 was CD4+-biased; contracting clones were balanced.

The source of this sequence is an adult woman who had mild COVID-19 (a few samples of this study predate the infection). Cell type and time point are not known. The sequencing sample was made of PBMCs or a T cell subset sorted from them (not recorded which). The V gene is TRBV6-2 or TRBV6-3, the J gene TRBJ1-1, with TRBD1 matching 9 bases. The CDR3 protein is CASSAGQGSEAFF. The CDR3, as DNA: TGTGCCAGCAGCGCCGGACAGGGGTCTGAAGCTTTCTTT.